This T cell receptor (beta chain) was sequenced for a study of cytomegalovirus exposure and HLA in healthy donors. General study findings and limits: Cytomegalovirus association was assigned to approximately 180 TCR beta chains. For cytomegalovirus status, the classifier reportedly gave diagnoses with high specificity and sensitivity. Many donors carried some public TCRs, although rarity characterized most TCR sequences. According to a subsequent analysis, TCR clusters identified in the first cohort showed a tendency to co-occur across the 120 or so validation repertoires.

V lost 1 base and J lost 6, with 10 bases in between. The CDR3 is 14 amino acids. The V gene's germline CDR1 is SGHNT and CDR2 YYREEE (reference sequence). Notes on this clone: No antigen is known for it.

Here immunoSEQ multiplex PCR was the method, and the copy in TCRdb shows in-frame clones only, minus some. The table records 100,000 to 120,000 clones, around 95% of them present only once. The chain carries TRBV5-4 and TRBJ1-4, with D perhaps TRBD1 (6 bases). The specimen was PBMCs. This TCR came from a young woman in good health and CMV-seronegative. The CDR3 loop is CASSLTGSHEKLFF. Here the CDR3 DNA reads TGTGCCAGCAGCTTGACAGGGTCACATGAAAAACTGTTTTTT.